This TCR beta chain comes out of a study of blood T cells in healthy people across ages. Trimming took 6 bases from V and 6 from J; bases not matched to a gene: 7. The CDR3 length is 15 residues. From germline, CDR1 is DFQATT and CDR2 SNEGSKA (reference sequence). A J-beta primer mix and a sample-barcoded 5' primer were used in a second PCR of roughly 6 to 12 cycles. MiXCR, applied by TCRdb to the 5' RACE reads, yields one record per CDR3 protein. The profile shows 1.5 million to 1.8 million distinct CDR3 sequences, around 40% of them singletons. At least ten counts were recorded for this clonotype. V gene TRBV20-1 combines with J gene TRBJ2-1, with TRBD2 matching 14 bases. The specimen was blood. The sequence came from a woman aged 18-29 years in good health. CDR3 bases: TGCAGTGCCCTTCGACTAGCGGGAGGGCCCAATGAGCAGTTCTTC. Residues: CSALRLAGGPNEQFF.